The TCR beta chain described here comes from a study of cytomegalovirus exposure and HLA in healthy donors. This PCR relied on a set of 60 Vbeta primers and 13 Jbeta primers. TCRdb's table, derived via immunoSEQ multiplex PCR, lists solely in-frame clones and lacks some. The table has around 150,000 clones, 65% to 80% seen once; the top ten hold approximately 7%. Worth noting for this clone: What it binds is unknown.

Points from the study as a whole: Apparent HLA restriction characterized most CMV-associated TCR beta chains in a later analysis.

Per the germline V gene, CDR1 is SGHNT and CDR2 is YENEEA. The CDR3 length is 16 residues. With 5 bases clipped from V and 7 bases from J, the junction kept 10 bases outside the gene matches. The TCR sequence derives from a man in his forties in good health and CMV-seropositive. The chain uses TRBV11-3 and TRBJ2-1; 11 bases are shared with TRBD2. What was sequenced was PBMCs. Here the CDR3 DNA reads TGTGCCAGCAGCCCGCAGCTAGCGGGAGGAATAAATGAGCAGTTCTTC. Translating it yields CASSPQLAGGINEQFF.